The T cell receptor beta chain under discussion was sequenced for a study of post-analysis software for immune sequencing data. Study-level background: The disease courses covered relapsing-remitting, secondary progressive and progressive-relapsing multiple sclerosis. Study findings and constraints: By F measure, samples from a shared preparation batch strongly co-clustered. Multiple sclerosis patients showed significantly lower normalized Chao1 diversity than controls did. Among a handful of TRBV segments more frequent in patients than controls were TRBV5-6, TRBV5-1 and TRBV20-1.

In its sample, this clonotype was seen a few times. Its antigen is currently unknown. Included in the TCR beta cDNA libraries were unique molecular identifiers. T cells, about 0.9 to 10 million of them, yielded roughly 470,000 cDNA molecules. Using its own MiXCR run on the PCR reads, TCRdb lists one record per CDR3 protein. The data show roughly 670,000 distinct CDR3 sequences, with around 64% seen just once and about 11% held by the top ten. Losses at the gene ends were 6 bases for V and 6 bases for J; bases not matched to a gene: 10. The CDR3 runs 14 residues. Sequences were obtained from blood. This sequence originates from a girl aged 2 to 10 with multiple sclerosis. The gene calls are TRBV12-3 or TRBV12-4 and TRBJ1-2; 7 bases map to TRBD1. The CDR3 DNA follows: TGTGCCAGCAGAAGACAGGGTATTGGCGATGGCTACACCTTC. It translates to CASRRQGIGDGYTF.